Each of the 6 T cell receptor beta chains below was sequenced from the same sample in a study of T cells after yellow fever vaccination. TCRdb re-derived calls from the 5' RACE reads in MiXCR, one entry per CDR3 protein. The repertoire holds about 220,000 distinct CDR3 sequences, with roughly 3% as singletons. Sequences were derived from CD4+ T cells sorted from PBMCs, sampled 10 days after the yellow fever booster vaccination. The receptors derive from a man aged 18 to 35 who received the YFV17D yellow fever vaccine.

The gene calls are TRBV5-1 and TRBJ2-6; 8 bases match TRBD1. From germline, CDR1 is SGHRS and CDR2 YFSETQ. V dropped 4 bases and J dropped 1; count of bases not matched to a gene: 4. This CDR3 is 16 amino acids long. The DNA of the CDR3 is TGCGCCAGCAGCCAGGACAGGGCTTCTGGGGCCAACGTCCTGACTTTC. Protein: CASSQDRASGANVLTF. The full variable domain, completed using reference TRBV5-1 and TRBJ2-6, is KAGVTQTPRYLIKTRGQQVTLSCSPISGHRSVSWYQQTPGQGLQFLFEYFSETQRNKGNFPGRFSGRQFSNSRSEMNVSTLELGDSALYLCASSQDRASGANVLTFGAGSRLTVL.

The V and J genes are TRBV11-2 and TRBJ2-1; 8 nucleotides match TRBD2. The V and J ends lost 8 bases and 1 base, in that order; junction bases with no gene match: 4. Looked up from germline, CDR1 is SGHAT and CDR2 is FQNNGV. This CDR3 has 14 residues. CDR3 protein: CASPGGGSYNEQFF. DNA for the CDR3: TGTGCCAGCCCCGGGGGGGGGTCCTACAATGAGCAGTTCTTC.

The chain recombines TRBV4-3 with TRBJ2-7; the match to TRBD1 covers 10 bases. CDR1 is LGHNA, CDR2 YSLEER, per germline. The CDR3 covers 15 residues. The V segment lost 4 bases and the J segment 6 bases; nucleotides outside the gene matches: 9. The CDR3 DNA reads as TGCGCCAGCAGCCTATCCGGGACAGGGGCTACCGAGCAGTACTTC. It encodes CASSLSGTGATEQYF.

The chain links TRBV5-6 to TRBJ2-7, with 7 bases that match TRBD2. The CDR3 totals 16 residues. V lost 5 bases and J lost 0; bases outside the gene matches: 11. CDR1 is SGHDT, CDR2 YYEEEE, per germline. CDR3 in DNA: TGTGCCAGCAGGGAGGGAGGGACGGTGGTCTCCTACGAGCAGTACGTC. It is translated as CASREGGTVVSYEQYV.

This chain joins TRBV7-8 and TRBJ2-1, with D perhaps given as TRBD1 or TRBD2 (6 bases each). From germline, CDR1 is SGHVS and CDR2 FQNEAQ. V lost 5 bases and J 6 bases, leaving 11 bases between the germline ends. The CDR3 totals 13 residues. The CDR3 here is CASSPGAPNEQFF. The DNA of the CDR3 is TGTGCCAGCAGCCCGGGGGCCCCCAATGAGCAGTTCTTC. Based on the CDR3 plus reference TRBV7-8 and TRBJ2-1, the full variable domain is GAGVSQSPRYKVAKRGQDVALRCDPISGHVSLFWYQQALGQGPEFLTYFQNEAQLDKSGLPSDRFFAERPEGSVSTLKIQRTQQEDSAVYLCASSPGAPNEQFFGPGTRLTVL.

This clonotype was seen a handful of times. This chain uses TRBV5-6 with TRBJ1-4, with D tentatively TRBD1 (6 bases). CDR3 length equals 14 residues. Germline V lookup: CDR1 SGHDT, CDR2 YYEEEE. Trimming cost V 5 bases and J 8 bases, with 16 bases left between them. Here the CDR3 reads CASRPSGGGEKLFF. CDR3 DNA: TGTGCCAGCAGGCCATCTGGGGGCGGGGAAAAACTGTTTTTT.